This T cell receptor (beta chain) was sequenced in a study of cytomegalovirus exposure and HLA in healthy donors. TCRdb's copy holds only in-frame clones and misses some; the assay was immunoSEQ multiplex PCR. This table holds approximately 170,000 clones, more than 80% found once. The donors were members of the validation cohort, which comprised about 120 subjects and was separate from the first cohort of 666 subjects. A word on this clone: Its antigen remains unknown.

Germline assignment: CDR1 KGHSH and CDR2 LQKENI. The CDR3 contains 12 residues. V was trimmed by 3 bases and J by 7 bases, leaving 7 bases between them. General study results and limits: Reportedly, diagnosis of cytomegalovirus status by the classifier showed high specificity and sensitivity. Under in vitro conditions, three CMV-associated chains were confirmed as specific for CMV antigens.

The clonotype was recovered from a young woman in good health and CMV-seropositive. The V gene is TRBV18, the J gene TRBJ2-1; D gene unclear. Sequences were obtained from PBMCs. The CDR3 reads CASSPSRNEQFF. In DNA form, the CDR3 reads TGTGCCAGCTCACCGAGCAGGAATGAGCAGTTCTTC.